Each of the 24 T cell receptor beta chains below was sequenced from the same sample in a study of identical twins. TCRdb reprocessed the 5' RACE reads with MiXCR, giving one entry per CDR3 protein. Here the sample spans 450,000 or so distinct CDR3 sequences, 14% being singletons. The same sample was also used in a study of yellow fever vaccine responses in identical twins.

Sequencing was done on a sample of CD4+ T cells sorted from blood. Receptor source: a woman aged 18-29 years in good health.

This chain links TRBV9 with TRBJ2-7, with 8 bases lining up with TRBD1. With V trimmed by 0 bases and J by 2 bases, 7 bases remained unmatched. This CDR3 comprises 16 residues. Germline loops: CDR1 SGDLS, CDR2 YYNGEE. As DNA, the CDR3 is TGTGCCAGCAGCGTAGGAGGGGGACAGGCTACCTACGAGCAGTACTTC. It specifies CASSVGGGQATYEQYF. The complete variable domain, with remaining parts taken from reference TRBV9 and TRBJ2-7, reads DSGVTQTPKHLITATGQRVTLRCSPRSGDLSVYWYQQSLDQGLQFLIQYYNGEERAKGNILERFSAQQFPDLHSELNLSSLELGDSALYFCASSVGGGQATYEQYFGPGTRLTVT.

The chain links TRBV11-3 to TRBJ2-1; D unclear. The germline CDR1 and CDR2 sequences are SGHNT and YENEEA. The CDR3 is 15 residues long. V gave up 0 bases and J gave up 4 bases, with 10 bases separating them. In nucleotides, the CDR3 is TGTGCCAGCAGCTTAGATCACAGATTGTACAATGAGCAGTTCTTC. Encoded protein: CASSLDHRLYNEQFF.

The gene calls are TRBV29-1 and TRBJ2-2; possible D gene TRBD2, 5 bases. Trimming stripped 6 bases from V and 6 bases from J, with 17 bases between. Germline V lookup: CDR1 SQVTM, CDR2 ANQGSEA. CDR3 size: 14 residues. CDR3 sequence: CSVAVRIGAGELFF. The CDR3 DNA reads TGCAGCGTCGCGGTCCGAATCGGGGCCGGGGAGCTGTTTTTT.

This clonotype appeared a few times. The chain couples TRBV6-2 or TRBV6-3 to TRBJ2-7, with 7 bases identical to TRBD2. V was pared by 5 bases and J by 2 bases, with 6 bases of the junction left unmatched. From germline, CDR1 is MNHEY and CDR2 SVGEGT. This CDR3 contains 14 residues. This chain's CDR3 is CASSQVSGAYEQYF. The CDR3 region has the DNA TGTGCCAGCAGTCAGGTCAGCGGGGCCTACGAGCAGTACTTC.

This rearrangement joins TRBV7-9 to TRBJ2-2, with a tentative D call TRBD1 (6 bases). CDR1 and CDR2 (germline): SEHNR, FQNEAQ (reference sequence). V was shortened by 5 bases and J by 0 bases, with 16 bases between the two germline ends. This CDR3 comprises 17 residues. This CDR3 reads CASSPRKGGANTGELFF. The CDR3 bases are TGTGCCAGCAGCCCGAGAAAAGGGGGAGCGAACACCGGGGAGCTGTTTTTT.

This clonotype appeared a single time. This chain joins TRBV4-3 and TRBJ2-2; the D is unclear. The CDR3 contains 14 residues. Per the germline V gene, CDR1 is LGHNA and CDR2 is YSLEER. Trimming pared 4 bases from V and 3 bases from J, leaving 9 bases between. The CDR3 DNA reads as TGCGCCAGCAGCCTAGCAACGGACACCGGGGAGCTGTTTTTT. Translating gives CASSLATDTGELFF.

This clonotype occurred a few times. The chain links TRBV27 to TRBJ2-5; 9 bases are a match to TRBD2. This CDR3 spans 17 amino acids. V was clipped by 6 bases and J by 4 bases; unmatched bases: 15. CDR1 MNHEY and CDR2 SMNVEV come from the germline V gene (reference sequence). CDR3 coding DNA: TGTGCCAGCAGCCTGGGACTAGCACGGAGGGGGGTAGAGACCCAGTACTTC. Protein sequence: CASSLGLARRGVETQYF.

This clonotype was picked up a small number of times. The chain links TRBV6-5 to TRBJ1-4; a weak D match, TRBD1 (5 bases). The CDR3 has 16 amino acids. Trimming took 0 bases from V and 8 from J, leaving 16 bases between them. Germline CDR1 is MNHEY and CDR2 is SVGAGI. In nucleotides, the CDR3 is TGTGCCAGCAGTTACTCAGGTCGGAGGGGAGGCGAAAAACTGTTTTTT. This codes for CASSYSGRRGGEKLFF.

In its sample, this clonotype was seen a few times. The V call is TRBV6-2 or TRBV6-3, the J call TRBJ2-7, with D unresolved. This CDR3 has 12 residues. In germline, CDR1 is MNHEY, CDR2 SVGEGT. Trimming shortened V by 6 bases and J by 2 bases, and 8 bases separated the two germline ends. CDR3 sequence reads: CASRDPAYEQYF. In DNA, the CDR3 is TGTGCCAGCAGAGACCCGGCCTACGAGCAGTACTTC.

The table lists this clonotype with a few counts. The chain uses TRBV2 and TRBJ2-6, with 7 bases aligning to TRBD1. J gave up 2 bases and V 4 bases, and 5 bases lay outside the gene matches. Germline values: CDR1 SNHLY, CDR2 FYNNEI. The CDR3 runs 16 residues. The CDR3 nucleotides read TGTGCCAGCAGTGGAACTGACAGGGCTGGGGCCAACGTCCTGACTTTC. It specifies CASSGTDRAGANVLTF. The full variable domain, its missing parts supplied by reference TRBV2 and TRBJ2-6, is EPEVTQTPSHQVTQMGQEVILRCVPISNHLYFYWYRQILGQKVEFLVSFYNNEISEKSEIFDDQFSVERPDGSNFTLKIRSTKLEDSAMYFCASSGTDRAGANVLTFGAGSRLTVL.

This clonotype was detected only a few times. The chain has TRBV11-2 and TRBJ2-3; TRBD1 is a possible D gene (6 bases). Trimming pared 1 base from V and 0 bases from J, leaving 8 bases between. The CDR3 is made up of 15 amino acids. In germline, CDR1 is SGHAT, CDR2 FQNNGV. The CDR3: CASSLVTGSTDTQYF. Here the CDR3 DNA reads TGTGCCAGCAGCTTAGTCACAGGGAGCACAGATACGCAGTATTTT.

This clonotype occurred a few times. The genes are TRBV28 and TRBJ1-5; the D is unclear. With 2 bases removed from V and 0 bases from J, the gap between germline ends came to 8 bases. CDR1 MDHEN and CDR2 SYDVKM come from the germline V gene. This CDR3 is built from 15 residues. CDR3 in DNA: TGTGCCAGCAGTTTAGCAGGAAATAGCAATCAGCCCCAGCATTTT. Amino acid sequence: CASSLAGNSNQPQHF.

This clonotype was seen a few times. The CDR3 loop is CASSQLKRRGTGNYEQYF. DNA for the CDR3: TGCGCCAGCAGCCAACTTAAACGGAGGGGGACAGGGAACTACGAGCAGTACTTC. V gene TRBV4-1 combines with J gene TRBJ2-7; 9 positions match TRBD1. V was clipped by 2 bases and J by 3 bases; unmatched bases: 14. CDR1 and CDR2 from the germline V gene are MGHRA and YSYEKL. This CDR3 contains 18 residues.

The chain recombines TRBV7-2 with TRBJ2-7; 7 bases map to TRBD1. Germline CDR1 is SGHTA and CDR2 is FQGNSA. CDR3 length: 14 amino acids. The V segment lost 6 bases and the J segment 4 bases; nucleotides outside the gene matches: 9. The chain's CDR3 is CASRKGTEKYEQYF. CDR3 sequence (DNA): TGTGCCAGCAGGAAGGGGACAGAAAAATACGAGCAGTACTTC.

This clonotype was counted ten times or more. An end of the junction does not agree with germline; a read error may underlie this. This chain links TRBV7-9 with TRBJ1-6; D may be TRBD1 (5 bases). Germline V CDR1 and CDR2: SEHNR, FQNEAQ (reference sequence). The length of the CDR3 is 13 residues. This CDR3 reads CASSFQGNSPLHF. The CDR3, as DNA: TGCGCCAGCAGCTTCCAGGGAAATTCACCCCTCCACTTT.

A few counts support this clonotype. The chain combines TRBV18 with TRBJ2-1, with 9 nucleotides matching TRBD2. V lost 0 bases to trimming and J lost 5 bases; unmatched junction nucleotides: 5. The CDR3 contains 16 residues. Germline V gene lookup returns CDR1 KGHSH and CDR2 LQKENI. CDR3 nucleotides: TGTGCCAGCTCACCACCGTCGGCTAGCGGGAACAATGAGCAGTTCTTC. Amino acid sequence: CASSPPSASGNNEQFF. Full variable domain (outside the CDR3, taken from reference TRBV18 and TRBJ2-1): NAGVMQNPRHLVRRRGQEARLRCSPMKGHSHVYWYRQLPEEGLKFMVYLQKENIIDESGMPKERFSAEFPKEGPSILRIQQVVRGDSAAYFCASSPPSASGNNEQFFGPGTRLTVL.

The chain couples TRBV20-1 to TRBJ2-5; possibly TRBD2 for D (6 bases). CDR1 is DFQATT and CDR2 is SNEGSKA in the germline V gene (reference sequence). The ends were cut back, 0 bases at V and 9 bases at J, with 20 bases in the middle. The CDR3 runs to 15 residues. In nucleotides, the CDR3 is TGCAGTGCTAGAGATCCAGCGGGCCCCCAAGGGGCCCAGTACTTC. Protein product: CSARDPAGPQGAQYF.

The chain links TRBV24-1 to TRBJ2-2, with 11 bases that match TRBD1. CDR3 length: 16 amino acids. Unmatched junction bases numbered 1, after V lost 0 bases and J lost 5 bases. CDR1 and CDR2 from the germline V gene are KGHDR and SFDVKD. CDR3 DNA: TGTGCCACCAGTGATTTGGGGACAGGGGGAACCGGGGAGCTGTTTTTT. It codes for CATSDLGTGGTGELFF.

The V call is TRBV11-1, the J call TRBJ2-5; tentatively, D is TRBD2 (6 bases). The CDR3 is 14 residues long. Germline lookup yields CDR1 SGHAT and CDR2 FQDESV (reference sequence). The V and J ends lost 5 bases and 4 bases respectively, with 14 bases between them. The CDR3 is CASSPGLGLETQYF. The CDR3 bases are TGTGCCAGCAGCCCGGGACTGGGGTTAGAGACCCAGTACTTC.

This clonotype was counted a few times. This chain uses TRBV28 with TRBJ2-3, with D maybe TRBD2 (5 bases). The CDR3 totals 15 residues. Germline V gene sequence: CDR1 MDHEN, CDR2 SYDVKM. Trimming cost V 1 base and J 5 bases, with 13 bases left between them. The CDR3 region has the DNA TGTGCCAGCAGTTTATCTGTGGGAGACCAAGATACGCAGTATTTT. It yields the protein CASSLSVGDQDTQYF.

This clonotype showed up just a few times. The rearrangement links TRBV12-3 or TRBV12-4 to TRBJ1-6; D is uncertain. The V gene lost 2 bases and the J gene lost 9 bases, with 5 bases spanning the gap. The CDR3 spans 12 residues. The CDR3 loop is CASSLNVSPLHF. The DNA for the CDR3 is TGTGCCAGCAGTTTAAATGTTTCACCCCTCCACTTT.

This sequence joins TRBV7-9 and TRBJ2-3; the D is unclear. The ends were cut back, 5 bases at V and 2 bases at J, with 14 bases in the middle. This CDR3 spans 15 amino acids. CDR1 is SEHNR and CDR2 is FQNEAQ in the germline V gene (reference sequence). The CDR3 protein is CASSTRGVITDTQYF. The CDR3 region has the DNA TGTGCCAGCAGCACCAGAGGTGTTATCACAGATACGCAGTATTTT.

This chain uses TRBV6-1 with TRBJ1-5; D is unclear. V dropped 3 bases and J dropped 3 bases, with 9 bases sitting between them. Germline V gives CDR1 MNHNS, CDR2 SASEGT. The CDR3 spans 14 residues. This CDR3 reads CASSDGGYNQPQHF. The CDR3 region has the DNA TGTGCCAGCAGTGATGGCGGCTACAATCAGCCCCAGCATTTT.

This clonotype was detected a few times. The chain has TRBV29-1 and TRBJ2-1, with a weak D call TRBD1 (5 bases). V was clipped by 4 bases and J by 8 bases, with 9 bases between them. This CDR3 region has 11 residues. CDR1 is SQVTM and CDR2 is ANQGSEA in the germline V gene. CDR3 in DNA: TGCAGCGTTGTTCAGGGTCATGAGCAGTTCTTC. Protein product: CSVVQGHEQFF.